This TCR beta chain was recorded in a study of blood T cell repertoires in COVID-19. Measured with immunoSEQ multiplex PCR; TCRdb has only the in-frame clones, and not every one. The profile shows some 180,000 clones, roughly nine tenths of them singletons. This CDR3 is built from 17 residues. After removal of 6 bases from V and 2 bases from J, the junction contained 13 bases not matched to a gene. CDR1 is SNHLY and CDR2 is FYNNEI in the germline V gene. This clonotype was obtained from a middle-aged man with acute or convalescent COVID-19. The chain recombines TRBV2 with TRBJ2-5; TRBD1 agrees at 9 bases. Material: peripheral blood. Written as DNA, the CDR3 is TGTGCCAGCAGCGCCCTTAACGGACAGGGGCGGCAAGAGACCCAGTACTTC. As protein: CASSALNGQGRQETQYF.